These 3 T cell receptor beta chains were sequenced from one sample in a study of cytomegalovirus exposure and HLA in healthy donors. Amplification used 60 Vbeta primers and 13 Jbeta primers. TCRdb's copy holds only in-frame clones and misses some; the assay was immunoSEQ multiplex PCR. Among under 100,000 clones, around 70% were seen once, and the ten largest hold about 15%. The sequenced sample was PBMCs. Every receptor here comes from a woman between 50 and 59 years old in good health and CMV-seropositive.

The chain couples TRBV30 to TRBJ2-3, with D unresolved. V lost 0 bases and J lost 5, with 15 bases in between. The CDR3 runs 15 residues. The germline V gene encodes CDR1 GTSNPN and CDR2 SVGIG (reference sequence). The CDR3: CAWSVGRVSGDTQYF. Written as DNA, the CDR3 is TGTGCCTGGAGTGTAGGCCGGGTGTCTGGAGATACGCAGTATTTT.

This chain connects TRBV5-8 to TRBJ2-3; D is perhaps TRBD1 (5 bases). V dropped 2 bases and J dropped 5 bases, with 12 bases sitting between them. Germline V gene lookup returns CDR1 SGHTS and CDR2 YDEGEE. The CDR3 is 14 amino acids. The CDR3 reads CASSLRGAGDTQYF. As DNA, the CDR3 is TGTGCCAGCAGCTTACGTGGGGCCGGAGATACGCAGTATTTT.

J is TRBJ1-2 and V is TRBV15; TRBD1 agrees at 7 bases. This CDR3 is 17 amino acids long. J was trimmed by 5 bases and V by 1 base; bases with no gene match: 13. CDR1 is LNHNV, CDR2 YYDKDF, per germline (reference sequence). CDR3 in amino acids: CATSRGATPGQQYGYTF. The DNA for the CDR3 is TGTGCCACCAGCAGAGGTGCGACTCCGGGACAGCAGTATGGCTACACCTTC.